This T cell receptor beta chain was found in a study of CD8+ T cells in alopecia areata. Germline CDR1 and CDR2: SEHNR and FQNEAQ (reference sequence). The CDR3 length is 14 residues. The V end lost 3 bases, the J end lost 7 bases, and 15 bases lay between the germline ends. For a few of the biomarker-study patients, the CD4+ cells were further sorted so as to obtain CD25+CD127- cells. Punch biopsies of lesional scalp, plus peripheral blood, were taken from alopecia areata patients. Isolated RNA was reverse transcribed into cDNA used as the sequencing template. Repertoires were generated with immunoSEQ multiplex PCR, while TCRdb's copy carries only in-frame clones and drops some. The data hold approximately 40,000 clones, with around 50% observed a single time.

The sequenced sample consisted of CD4+ Tregs sorted from blood. The V call is TRBV7-9, the J call TRBJ1-2; weak D call: TRBD1 (5 bases). The TCR originated in a human donor with alopecia areata. CDR3 region: CASSFLLTAPGYTF. The CDR3 nucleotides are TGTGCCAGCAGCTTCCTGTTGACAGCTCCTGGCTACACCTTC.